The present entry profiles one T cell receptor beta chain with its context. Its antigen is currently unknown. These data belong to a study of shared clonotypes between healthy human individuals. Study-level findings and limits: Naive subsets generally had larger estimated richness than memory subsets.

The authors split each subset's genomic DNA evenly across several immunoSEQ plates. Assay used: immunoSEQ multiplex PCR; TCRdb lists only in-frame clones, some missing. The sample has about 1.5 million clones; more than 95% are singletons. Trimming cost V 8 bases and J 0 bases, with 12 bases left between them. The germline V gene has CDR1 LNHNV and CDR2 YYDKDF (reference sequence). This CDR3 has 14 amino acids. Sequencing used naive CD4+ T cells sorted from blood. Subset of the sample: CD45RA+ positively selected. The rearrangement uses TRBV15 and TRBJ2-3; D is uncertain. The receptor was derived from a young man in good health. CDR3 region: CATRLPSSTDTQYF. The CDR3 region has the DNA TGTGCCACCCGACTCCCCTCTAGCACAGATACGCAGTATTTT.